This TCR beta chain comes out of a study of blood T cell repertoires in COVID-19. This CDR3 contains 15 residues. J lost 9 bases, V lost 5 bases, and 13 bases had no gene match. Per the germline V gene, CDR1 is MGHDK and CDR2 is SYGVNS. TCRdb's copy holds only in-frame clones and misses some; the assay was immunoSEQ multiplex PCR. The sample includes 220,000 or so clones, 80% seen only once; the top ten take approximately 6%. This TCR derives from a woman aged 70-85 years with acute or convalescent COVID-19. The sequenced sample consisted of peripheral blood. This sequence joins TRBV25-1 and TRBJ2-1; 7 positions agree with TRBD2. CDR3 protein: CASSPPRRESSEQFF. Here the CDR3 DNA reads TGTGCCAGCAGTCCCCCCCGGCGGGAGTCGTCTGAGCAGTTCTTC. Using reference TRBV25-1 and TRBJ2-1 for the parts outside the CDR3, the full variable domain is EADIYQTPRYLVIGTGKKITLECSQTMGHDKMYWYQQDPGMELHLIHYSYGVNSTEKGDLSSESTVSRIRTEHFPLTLESARPSHTSQYLCASSPPRRESSEQFFGPGTRLTVL.